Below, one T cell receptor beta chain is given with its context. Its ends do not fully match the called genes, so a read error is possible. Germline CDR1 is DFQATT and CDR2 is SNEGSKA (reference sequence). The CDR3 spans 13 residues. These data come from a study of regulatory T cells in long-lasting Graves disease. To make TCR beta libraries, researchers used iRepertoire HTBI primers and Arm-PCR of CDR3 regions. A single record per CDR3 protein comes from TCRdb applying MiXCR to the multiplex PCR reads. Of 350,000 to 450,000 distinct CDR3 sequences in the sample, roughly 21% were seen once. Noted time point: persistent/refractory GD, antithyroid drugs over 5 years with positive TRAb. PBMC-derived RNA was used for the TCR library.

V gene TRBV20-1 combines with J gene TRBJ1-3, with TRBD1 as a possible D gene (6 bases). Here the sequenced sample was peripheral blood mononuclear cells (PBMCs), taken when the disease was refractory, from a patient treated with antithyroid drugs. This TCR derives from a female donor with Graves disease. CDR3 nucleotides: TGCAGTGCTACACAGGGCTTAGGAAACACCGTATATTTT. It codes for CSATQGLGNTVYF.